The sequence of this T cell receptor (beta chain) was determined in a study of T cells in Graves' hyperthyroidism and ophthalmopathy. Diagnoses were made from clinical symptoms, serum measures (thyroxine and TRAb), thyroid ultrasound and orbital computed tomography. This clonotype was observed many times. Its antigen is not identified. Amplified TCR beta CDR3 regions came from RNA transcripts. The HTBI primer set was used in a first-round RT-PCR of the TCR CDR3. TCRdb processed the multiplex PCR reads anew with MiXCR; each CDR3 protein has one entry. The sample holds fewer than 650,000 distinct CDR3 sequences, roughly 14% seen once. The study, taken as a whole, reports: Most clonotypes expanded in the thyroid (above 0.001) were also present in blood.

Germline V gene lookup returns CDR1 DFQATT and CDR2 SNEGSKA (reference sequence). This CDR3 is 13 amino acids long. With 1 base removed from V and 3 bases from J, the gap between germline ends came to 10 bases. The sequence was obtained from a woman between 40 and 50 years old with Graves' ophthalmopathy. The specimen was blood. This chain joins TRBV20-1 and TRBJ2-7; D gene uncertain. The CDR3 nucleotides are TGCAGTGCTAGAGTCGGGTATGGCTACGAGCAGTACTTC. Translation gives CSARVGYGYEQYF.